This T cell receptor (beta chain) was found in a study of neurological immune-mediated disorders. The study, taken as a whole, reports: Expanded clones shared no CDR3 amino acid sequences across subjects, suggesting private repertoires in all groups. The greatest TCR clonal expansion appeared in HTLV-1-associated myelopathy and the smallest, falling below healthy controls, in multiple sclerosis. Phylogenetic analysis grouped 18 of 34 multiple sclerosis patients' repertoires together, suggesting a possible repertoire signature. As far as clinical or MRI features were concerned, none was associated with the multiple sclerosis repertoire cluster.

TCRdb re-called the 5' RACE reads through MiXCR, storing one row per CDR3 protein. The table includes approximately 100,000 distinct CDR3 sequences, 3% to 4.5% detected once. This clonotype was observed at least ten times. Its cognate antigen is unknown. The V gene's germline CDR1 is DFQATT and CDR2 SNEGSKA (reference sequence). The ends were cut back, 5 bases at V and 1 base at J, with 15 bases in the middle. The CDR3 runs to 14 residues. The TCR comes from a woman younger than 35 with multiple sclerosis. The gene calls are TRBV20-1 and TRBJ2-7; D may match TRBD1 or TRBD2 (5 bases each). Sequences were obtained from PBMCs. In nucleotides, the CDR3 is TGCAGTGCTCTTGACCGGGACCAGTCCTACGAGCAGTACTTC. Translating gives CSALDRDQSYEQYF.